This is a list of T cell receptor beta chains from one sample in a study of blood T cell repertoires in COVID-19. Profiled with immunoSEQ multiplex PCR; TCRdb holds only in-frame clones, not every one. The data show approximately 100,000 clones, approximately 81% seen once. Sequencing was done on a sample of peripheral blood. These receptors were obtained from a woman over 75 with acute or convalescent COVID-19. CDR3s include the opening cysteine and the closing phenylalanine or tryptophan. D genes are given only for firm matches. Clone size appears in some rows only: once, few, many, or a class for an expanded clone.

cdr3_nt: TGTGCCAGCAGCCAGGGGGGAGCGGATACGCAGTATTTT
cdr3_aa: CASSQGGADTQYF
v_call: TRBV3-1/TRBV3-2
d_call: .
clone_size: .
j_call: TRBJ2-3

cdr3_nt: TGCGCCAGCAGCCTTGGACTAGCCTTTAATGAGCAGTTCTTC
cdr3_aa: CASSLGLAFNEQFF
v_call: TRBV4-3
d_call: TRBD2
clone_size: .
j_call: TRBJ2-1

cdr3_nt: TGTGCCAGCAGCTTAGCAGGGGGGACAGGGGGCTATGGCTACACCTTC
cdr3_aa: CASSLAGGTGGYGYTF
v_call: TRBV7-8
d_call: TRBD1
clone_size: .
j_call: TRBJ1-2

cdr3_nt: TGTGCCAGCAGTCCCGCGGCGGGTGGGTCTGAAGCTTTCTTT
cdr3_aa: CASSPAAGGSEAFF
v_call: TRBV7-9
d_call: .
clone_size: few
j_call: TRBJ1-1

cdr3_nt: TGTGCCAGCAGTCTCACAGAGAACACTGAAGCTTTCTTT
cdr3_aa: CASSLTENTEAFF
v_call: TRBV27
d_call: .
clone_size: once
j_call: TRBJ1-1

cdr3_nt: TGTGCCAGCTCACCGGACAGGGGGATAGATACGCAGTATTTT
cdr3_aa: CASSPDRGIDTQYF
v_call: TRBV18
d_call: TRBD1
clone_size: .
j_call: TRBJ2-3

cdr3_nt: TGTGCCAGCTCACCACGCCAGGGGAATGGAAACACTGAAGCTTTCTTT
cdr3_aa: CASSPRQGNGNTEAFF
v_call: TRBV18
d_call: .
clone_size: .
j_call: TRBJ1-1

cdr3_nt: TGTGCCAGTAGTATAGCAAGCCAGGGCGGGACCCAGTACTTC
cdr3_aa: CASSIASQGGTQYF
v_call: TRBV19
d_call: .
clone_size: .
j_call: TRBJ2-5

cdr3_nt: TGCAGTGCTAGTGGTCCTATTGGCTACACCTTC
cdr3_aa: CSASGPIGYTF
v_call: TRBV20-1
d_call: .
clone_size: .
j_call: TRBJ1-2

cdr3_nt: TGTGCCAGCAGCGTAGTCTATCCGAACACTGAAGCTTTCTTT
cdr3_aa: CASSVVYPNTEAFF
v_call: TRBV9
d_call: .
clone_size: .
j_call: TRBJ1-1

cdr3_nt: TGTGCCAGCACCTTAGAGTCCGGGACAGGGGAATACGAGCAGTACTTC
cdr3_aa: CASTLESGTGEYEQYF
v_call: TRBV7-2
d_call: TRBD1
clone_size: .
j_call: TRBJ2-7

cdr3_nt: TGTGCCAGCAGCTTAGTTGCGGATGAGCAGTACTTC
cdr3_aa: CASSLVADEQYF
v_call: TRBV7-2
d_call: .
clone_size: .
j_call: TRBJ2-7

cdr3_nt: TGTGCCAGCAGCTTAACCGGAGGTCAGCCCCAGCATTTT
cdr3_aa: CASSLTGGQPQHF
v_call: TRBV7-2
d_call: .
clone_size: .
j_call: TRBJ1-5

cdr3_nt: TGTGCCAGCAGCATGACCCGGGACAGCCGCGGGGGCTACACCTTC
cdr3_aa: CASSMTRDSRGGYTF
v_call: TRBV6-5
d_call: TRBD1
clone_size: .
j_call: TRBJ1-2

cdr3_nt: TGTGCCTGGAGTTTGGACCCGGGACAGCGCCATGGCTACACCTTC
cdr3_aa: CAWSLDPGQRHGYTF
v_call: TRBV30
d_call: TRBD1
clone_size: .
j_call: TRBJ1-2

cdr3_nt: TGTGCCAGTAGTACCACACGGACAGGGTCTCAGACCCAGTACTTC
cdr3_aa: CASSTTRTGSQTQYF
v_call: TRBV19
d_call: TRBD1
clone_size: .
j_call: TRBJ2-5

cdr3_nt: TGTGCCAGTAACGGGGAACGCAGCTATGGCTACACCTTC
cdr3_aa: CASNGERSYGYTF
v_call: TRBV19
d_call: .
clone_size: few
j_call: TRBJ1-2

cdr3_nt: TGTGCCAGCAGCTCGGGCAGGGTCCCGAACACTGAAGCTTTCTTT
cdr3_aa: CASSSGRVPNTEAFF
v_call: TRBV5-4
d_call: .
clone_size: .
j_call: TRBJ1-1

cdr3_nt: TGTGCCAGCAGCTCCTACAGGGGGAACTATGGCTACACCTTC
cdr3_aa: CASSSYRGNYGYTF
v_call: TRBV5-4
d_call: TRBD1
clone_size: .
j_call: TRBJ1-2

cdr3_nt: TGTGCTAGTGGGATGGAGGGGGCAGGGAACACTGAAGCTTTCTTT
cdr3_aa: CASGMEGAGNTEAFF
v_call: TRBV12-5
d_call: TRBD1
clone_size: .
j_call: TRBJ1-1

cdr3_nt: TGTGCCAGCAGTTTCGGACGGGGAGAGACCCAGTACTTC
cdr3_aa: CASSFGRGETQYF
v_call: TRBV27
d_call: .
clone_size: .
j_call: TRBJ2-5

cdr3_nt: TGCGCCAGCAGTCAATGCGCCAGGGGGCAACGCACAGATACGCAGTATTTT
cdr3_aa: CASSQCARGQRTDTQYF
v_call: TRBV23-1
d_call: TRBD1
clone_size: once
j_call: TRBJ2-3

cdr3_nt: TGCGCCAGCAGCCCGACACAGGGGGCTAACTATGGCTACACCTTC
cdr3_aa: CASSPTQGANYGYTF
v_call: TRBV4-3
d_call: TRBD1
clone_size: .
j_call: TRBJ1-2

cdr3_nt: TGTGCCAGCAGGGGACAGGTAGATTCACCCCTCCACTTT
cdr3_aa: CASRGQVDSPLHF
v_call: TRBV6-5
d_call: TRBD1
clone_size: .
j_call: TRBJ1-6

cdr3_nt: TGTGCCAGCAGCTACGGAAACAGGGGAAACACTGAAGCTTTCTTT
cdr3_aa: CASSYGNRGNTEAFF
v_call: TRBV5-6
d_call: TRBD1
clone_size: .
j_call: TRBJ1-1

cdr3_nt: TGTGCCAGCAGCTTAACGGACAGTGAAGCTTTCTTT
cdr3_aa: CASSLTDSEAFF
v_call: TRBV5-4
d_call: .
clone_size: .
j_call: TRBJ1-1

cdr3_nt: TGTGCCAGCAGCCACAGGACAGGGCTGTCAAAGTCAGATACGCAGTATTTT
cdr3_aa: CASSHRTGLSKSDTQYF
v_call: TRBV7-8
d_call: TRBD1
clone_size: few
j_call: TRBJ2-3

cdr3_nt: TGTGCCAGCAGTTCCCTCCCAATCAGGGACTATGGCTACACCTTC
cdr3_aa: CASSSLPIRDYGYTF
v_call: TRBV28
d_call: .
clone_size: few
j_call: TRBJ1-2

cdr3_nt: TGCAGCGTTGGGGAGTCCGGGACAGGGGGCCAACAGCCCCAGCATTTT
cdr3_aa: CSVGESGTGGQQPQHF
v_call: TRBV29-1
d_call: TRBD1
clone_size: .
j_call: TRBJ1-5

cdr3_nt: TGTGCCAGCAGCTTAAGGGGGGCAACTAGCGGGCATCATGAGCAGTTCTTC
cdr3_aa: CASSLRGATSGHHEQFF
v_call: TRBV7-2
d_call: TRBD2
clone_size: few
j_call: TRBJ2-1

cdr3_nt: TGTGCCAGCAGTGCGAGGCAGTCGGAAAAACTGTTTTTT
cdr3_aa: CASSARQSEKLFF
v_call: TRBV2
d_call: .
clone_size: few
j_call: TRBJ1-4

cdr3_nt: TGTGCCAGCAGGGGAGGGACTACCAGAAAAGAGACCCAGTACTTC
cdr3_aa: CASRGGTTRKETQYF
v_call: TRBV5-4
d_call: TRBD2
clone_size: .
j_call: TRBJ2-5

cdr3_nt: TGTGCCACCAGTGACCCGGGTCGAGCCCACGAGCAGTACTTC
cdr3_aa: CATSDPGRAHEQYF
v_call: TRBV24-1
d_call: .
clone_size: .
j_call: TRBJ2-7

cdr3_nt: TGTGCCAGTCTGAGGGCGGGGGGAGCTTTCTTT
cdr3_aa: CASLRAGGAFF
v_call: TRBV28
d_call: .
clone_size: many
j_call: TRBJ1-1

cdr3_nt: TGTGCCAGCAGCACGGGACTAGGGGGAAGCACAGATACGCAGTATTTT
cdr3_aa: CASSTGLGGSTDTQYF
v_call: TRBV7-3
d_call: TRBD2
clone_size: .
j_call: TRBJ2-3

cdr3_nt: TGTGCCAGCAGCACTCCAGCGGGGGCTGCAGATACGCAGTATTTT
cdr3_aa: CASSTPAGAADTQYF
v_call: TRBV7-2
d_call: TRBD2
clone_size: .
j_call: TRBJ2-3

cdr3_nt: TGTGCCAGCAGCTTTACTAGCGGGGACTACAATGAGCAGTTCTTC
cdr3_aa: CASSFTSGDYNEQFF
v_call: TRBV7-9
d_call: TRBD2
clone_size: .
j_call: TRBJ2-1

cdr3_nt: TGTGCCAGCAGTGCGGCGAACACCGGGGAGCTGTTTTTT
cdr3_aa: CASSAANTGELFF
v_call: TRBV2
d_call: .
clone_size: .
j_call: TRBJ2-2

cdr3_nt: TGTGCCACCAGCCGACAGGGGATCTATGGCTACACCTTC
cdr3_aa: CATSRQGIYGYTF
v_call: TRBV15
d_call: TRBD1
clone_size: .
j_call: TRBJ1-2

cdr3_nt: TGTGCCAGCAGCAAAGCGCTTTTCGGCAGGGGGCGGAATAAGGACACTGAAGCTTTCTTT
cdr3_aa: CASSKALFGRGRNKDTEAFF
v_call: TRBV21-1
d_call: .
clone_size: .
j_call: TRBJ1-1

cdr3_nt: TGTGCCAGCAGTAACCGGGAGAGAGGCTACGAGCAGTACTTC
cdr3_aa: CASSNRERGYEQYF
v_call: TRBV28
d_call: .
clone_size: .
j_call: TRBJ2-7

cdr3_nt: TGTGCCAGCAGCCAAGATCGGGTGGTCAATCAGCCCCAGCATTTT
cdr3_aa: CASSQDRVVNQPQHF
v_call: TRBV3-1/TRBV3-2
d_call: .
clone_size: .
j_call: TRBJ1-5

cdr3_nt: TGCAGCGTTGGGCAGGGCAACAATCAGCCCCAGCATTTT
cdr3_aa: CSVGQGNNQPQHF
v_call: TRBV29-1
d_call: .
clone_size: .
j_call: TRBJ1-5